The 21 T cell receptor beta chains presented below share a single source sample, sequenced in a study of graft-versus-host responses after intestinal transplantation. The antigens these receptors bind are not known. Repertoires were generated with immunoSEQ multiplex PCR, while TCRdb's copy carries only in-frame clones and drops some. The data show approximately 68,000 clones, roughly 89% seen once. This sample comprised unstimulated CD8+ T cells sorted from spleen or lymph node cells, obtained before transplant. The receptors shown here come from a human donor who was the organ donor for an intestinal transplant.

The rearrangement uses TRBV28 and TRBJ1-5; 12 bases fit TRBD1. V gave up 7 bases and J gave up 0 bases; unmatched junction bases: 10. CDR1 is MDHEN, CDR2 SYDVKM, per germline. This CDR3 comprises 18 residues. CDR3 residues: CASNSGDRGPYSNQPQHF. The CDR3 DNA reads as TGTGCCAGCAATTCGGGGGACAGGGGGCCTTATAGCAATCAGCCCCAGCATTTT.

The chain carries TRBV27 and TRBJ1-2; no definite D call. V was cut by 2 bases and J by 7 bases, with 8 bases left in between. This CDR3 region has 12 residues. Germline V gene data show CDR1 as MNHEY and CDR2 as SMNVEV (reference sequence). DNA of the CDR3: TGTGCCAGCAGTTTAAAGGGAGTTGGCTACACCTTC. Protein: CASSLKGVGYTF.

This chain uses TRBV10-2 with TRBJ1-2; D gene unclear. The V end lost 3 bases, the J end lost 4 bases, and 9 bases lay between the germline ends. CDR1 and CDR2 from the germline V gene are WSHSY and SAAADI. The CDR3 length is 13 residues. The CDR3 protein is CASSDSPVYGYTF. The CDR3 DNA reads as TGCGCCAGCAGTGATTCGCCAGTCTATGGCTACACCTTC.

This clone has just one count. The gene calls are TRBV6-1 and TRBJ1-2, with D unresolved. This CDR3 region has 13 residues. V was pared by 3 bases and J by 2 bases, with 7 bases between. Germline CDR1 reads MNHNS; CDR2 reads SASEGT. CDR3 in amino acids: CASSEVTNYGYTF. The CDR3 DNA follows: TGTGCCAGCAGTGAGGTGACAAACTATGGCTACACCTTC.

V and J are TRBV29-1 and TRBJ1-3; 8 nucleotides align to TRBD1. Germline lookup yields CDR1 SQVTM and CDR2 ANQGSEA. The CDR3 is made up of 17 amino acids. J was trimmed by 0 bases and V by 4 bases; bases with no gene match: 11. Written as DNA, the CDR3 is TGCAGCGTTGGCGGCAGGGGGCCAGCGGACTCTGGAAACACCATATATTTT. Protein sequence: CSVGGRGPADSGNTIYF.

The V gene is TRBV5-6, the J gene TRBJ1-1, with TRBD1 matching over 7 bases. The CDR3 is 14 residues long. From germline, CDR1 is SGHDT and CDR2 YYEEEE. The ends lost 0 bases at V and 11 bases at J; junction bases unmatched: 10. For the CDR3, the DNA is TGTGCCAGCAGCTTGGAGGGACAGCACCGTTTGGCTTTCTTT. It is translated as CASSLEGQHRLAFF.

The V and J genes are TRBV12-5 and TRBJ2-3; 7 positions agree with TRBD2. The CDR3 covers 15 residues. Trimming removed 5 bases from V and 5 bases from J; junction bases left unmatched: 10. CDR1 is LGHNT, CDR2 FRNRAP, per germline. The CDR3 loop is CASGPGLVSGDTQYF. CDR3 in DNA: TGTGCTAGTGGTCCCGGACTAGTTTCCGGAGATACGCAGTATTTT.

In the case of this clone: In the same sample, other DNA sequences code for this CDR3. J is TRBJ2-1 and V is TRBV7-3; maybe TRBD2 (5 bases). Germline-derived CDR1 and CDR2 are SGHTA and FQGTGA. This CDR3 has 16 amino acids. Trimming took off 6 bases at V and 0 bases at J, with 15 bases between the two ends. In nucleotides, the CDR3 is TGTGCCAGCAGTAGAAGCCTCGGACTCTCCTACAATGAGCAGTTCTTC. Translation: CASSRSLGLSYNEQFF.

The chain employs TRBV15 and TRBJ1-6; D is possibly TRBD1 (6 bases). In germline, CDR1 is LNHNV, CDR2 YYDKDF (reference sequence). The V end was cut by 3 bases, the J end by 7 bases, with 10 bases between. This CDR3 region has 14 residues. CDR3 bases: TGTGCCACCAGCAGCTCAGGGGCCAATTCACCCCTCCACTTT. Translated: CATSSSGANSPLHF.

In its sample, this clone was seen once. The chain carries TRBV5-6 and TRBJ2-6, with a tentative D call TRBD1 (6 bases). This CDR3 region has 15 residues. V lost 4 bases and J 2 bases, leaving 10 bases between the germline ends. CDR1 and CDR2 from the germline V gene are SGHDT and YYEEEE. Here the CDR3 reads CASSTAGAGANVLTF. As DNA, the CDR3 is TGTGCCAGCAGCACAGCAGGGGCTGGGGCCAACGTCCTGACTTTC.

The chain has TRBV10-3 and TRBJ2-7; possibly TRBD1 for D (6 bases). The CDR3 has 14 residues. V dropped 3 bases and J dropped 6 bases, with 15 bases sitting between them. The germline gives CDR1 ENHRY, CDR2 SYGVKD. In DNA form, the CDR3 reads TGTGCCATCAGTGACAATGCAGGGGTGGGCGAGCAGTACGTC. Translating gives CAISDNAGVGEQYV.

The V call is TRBV10-3, the J call TRBJ2-6; D gene ambiguous. V gave up 0 bases and J gave up 0 bases, with 3 bases separating them. Germline values: CDR1 ENHRY, CDR2 SYGVKD. The CDR3 is 15 amino acids. CDR3 amino acids: CAISESSSGANVLTF. CDR3 nucleotides: TGTGCCATCAGTGAGTCCAGCTCTGGGGCCAACGTCCTGACTTTC.

CDR3 in amino acids: CASSVGQTNTEAFF. For the CDR3, the DNA is TGTGCCAGCAGCGTCGGACAGACGAACACTGAAGCTTTCTTT. The rearrangement joins TRBV9 to TRBJ1-1; D perhaps matches TRBD1 (6 bases). V was clipped by 2 bases and J by 1 base, with 9 bases between them. Germline-derived CDR1 and CDR2 are SGDLS and YYNGEE. The CDR3 consists of 14 residues.

V usage is TRBV5-4 and J usage is TRBJ2-3; possibly TRBD2 for D (7 bases). V lost 5 bases and J lost 5, with 18 bases in between. Per germline, CDR1 SGHNT and CDR2 YYREEE (reference sequence). There are 15 residues in the CDR3. The CDR3 loop reads CASRTPGGAEDTQYF. In DNA, the CDR3 is TGTGCCAGCAGGACCCCTGGGGGGGCGGAAGATACGCAGTATTTT.

J is TRBJ2-3 and V is TRBV7-2; TRBD2 aligns across 11 bases. The CDR3 runs to 17 residues. After removal of 5 bases from V and 2 bases from J, the junction contained 9 bases not matched to a gene. Germline CDR1 is SGHTA and CDR2 is FQGNSA. CDR3 in amino acids: CASSLTPGLAATDTQYF. The DNA of the CDR3 is TGTGCCAGCAGCCTGACTCCGGGACTAGCGGCCACAGATACGCAGTATTTT. Full variable domain (missing parts from reference TRBV7-2 and TRBJ2-3): GAGVSQSPSNKVTEKGKDVELRCDPISGHTALYWYRQSLGQGLEFLIYFQGNSAPDKSGLPSDRFSAERTGGSVSTLTIQRTQQEDSAVYLCASSLTPGLAATDTQYFGPGTRLTVL.

The chain has TRBV4-3 and TRBJ1-2, with TRBD1 matching over 8 bases. Germline values: CDR1 LGHNA, CDR2 YSLEER. This CDR3 contains 14 residues. The trim removed 3 bases at V and 3 bases at J, leaving 3 bases unmatched. This CDR3 is CASSQDRDDYGYTF. The CDR3 DNA reads as TGCGCCAGCAGCCAGGACAGGGATGACTATGGCTACACCTTC.

For the CDR3, the DNA is TGCGCCAGCAGCCAAGATTCAGGGAAGAACTATGGCTACACCTTC. It is translated as CASSQDSGKNYGYTF. The chain carries TRBV4-3 and TRBJ1-2, with D perhaps matching TRBD1 (5 bases). Germline V gives CDR1 LGHNA, CDR2 YSLEER. Trimming cost V 0 bases and J 2 bases, with 10 bases left between them. The CDR3 covers 15 residues.

J is TRBJ1-5 and V is TRBV4-1, with 10 bases lining up with TRBD1. The ends lost 0 bases at V and 11 bases at J; junction bases unmatched: 10. This CDR3 contains 16 residues. Germline V gene sequence: CDR1 MGHRA, CDR2 YSYEKL. CDR3: CASSQEGPGQGGTQHF. The DNA of the CDR3 is TGCGCCAGCAGCCAAGAAGGTCCAGGACAGGGGGGGACCCAGCATTTT.

In this sample, this clone turned up once. CDR3 region: CASSGLTGAPRDDGYTF. CDR3 sequence (DNA): TGTGCCAGCAGTGGACTAACAGGGGCGCCCAGGGATGATGGCTACACCTTC. The rearrangement joins TRBV28 to TRBJ1-2; 7 nucleotides line up with TRBD1. The CDR3 has 17 amino acids. The trim removed 5 bases at V and 6 bases at J, leaving 18 bases unmatched. In germline, CDR1 is MDHEN, CDR2 SYDVKM.

V gene TRBV28 combines with J gene TRBJ1-6, with 7 bases fitting TRBD1. Germline CDR1 reads MDHEN; CDR2 reads SYDVKM. V trimming: 6 bases; J trimming: 7 bases; junction bases outside the gene matches: 9. The CDR3 spans 15 residues. CDR3 amino acids: CASRPTGVPNSPLHF. CDR3 nucleotides: TGTGCCAGCAGACCTACAGGGGTCCCGAATTCACCCCTCCACTTT.

A single count supports this clone. The chain carries TRBV9 and TRBJ1-6; D remains ambiguous. Looked up from germline, CDR1 is SGDLS and CDR2 is YYNGEE. This CDR3 has 15 residues. V gave up 4 bases and J gave up 9 bases, with 17 bases separating them. The CDR3 reads CASSPEGEVASPLHF. The DNA of the CDR3 is TGTGCCAGCAGCCCCGAGGGAGAGGTTGCTTCACCCCTCCACTTT.